The T cell receptor (beta chain) described here comes from a study of post-analysis software for immune sequencing data. Study context: In terms of disease course, relapsing-remitting, secondary progressive and progressive-relapsing multiple sclerosis were included.

Broader study findings: Controls had lower frequencies than patients of roughly five TRBV segments, which included TRBV5-6, TRBV5-1 and TRBV20-1. Diversity measured as normalized Chao1 was significantly lower in multiple sclerosis patients than in controls.

The CDR3 loop spans 13 amino acids. CDR1 and CDR2 (germline): DFQATT, SNEGSKA (reference sequence). Trimming cost V 5 bases and J 4 bases; bases outside gene matches: 5. Every TCR beta cDNA library bore unique molecular identifiers. Some 500,000 cDNA molecules were recovered from an input of about 0.95 to 11 million T cells. Using its own MiXCR run on the PCR reads, TCRdb lists one record per CDR3 protein. This repertoire shows a few hundred thousand distinct CDR3 sequences, roughly 35% found once; its top ten account for over 10%. A few counts support this clonotype. The target antigen is unknown. The origin of this receptor is a girl aged 5-17 years with multiple sclerosis. The genes are TRBV20-1 and TRBJ1-2, with 9 positions matching TRBD1. The material sequenced was blood. The CDR3 is CSAQTGGTYGYTF. CDR3 bases: TGCAGTGCTCAAACAGGGGGCACCTATGGCTACACCTTC.